This T cell receptor beta chain was identified in a study of cytomegalovirus exposure and HLA in healthy donors. The sample holds one count of this clone. What it binds is not known. The study, taken as a whole, reports: Analysis was carried out at a later point, and it linked a missense DCLRE1C variant to TCR beta V- and J-gene trimming. A later analysis showed TCR association rates differing by HLA locus, peaking at DRB1 and lowest at HLA-C.

The PCR made use of 60 Vbeta and 13 Jbeta primers. Data came from immunoSEQ multiplex PCR; TCRdb stores just in-frame clones and leaves some out. The table lists roughly 100,000 clones, around 80% of them singletons. The germline V gene encodes CDR1 LGHNA and CDR2 YNFKEQ. V gave up 0 bases and J gave up 0 bases; unmatched junction bases: 8. This CDR3 is built from 19 residues. This TCR came from a male donor in good health and CMV-seronegative. Sequencing input: PBMCs. The chain couples TRBV4-2 to TRBJ2-2, with 9 bases fitting TRBD2. CDR3 region: CASSQDPTSGSANTGELFF. The CDR3 DNA is TGTGCCAGCAGCCAAGATCCCACTAGCGGGTCCGCGAACACCGGGGAGCTGTTTTTT.